This TCR beta chain was sequenced for a study of control samples from healthy donors and cancer patients. The CDR3 is 13 residues long. V dropped 2 bases and J dropped 1 base, with 5 bases sitting between them. Clones were sequenced by immunoSEQ multiplex PCR, and TCRdb holds only the in-frame ones, with some missing. This sample has about 120,000 clones; around 94% occur once, and the top ten carry roughly 0.54%. This chain joins TRBV23-1 and TRBJ2-5; D gene uncertain. TRBV23-1 is recorded as an ORF, its role being uncertain. The sequence was collected from an elderly man with head and neck cancer. Material: PBMCs. The CDR3 sequence is CASSQPAQETQYF. Here the CDR3 DNA reads TGCGCCAGCAGTCAACCAGCCCAAGAGACCCAGTACTTC.